The 23 T cell receptor beta chains below all came from one sample that was sequenced in a study of blood T cell repertoires in COVID-19. TCRdb's table, derived via immunoSEQ multiplex PCR, lists solely in-frame clones and lacks some. This sample has over 200,000 clones, with about 90% found just once. Sequences were obtained from peripheral blood. The receptor set was obtained from a man younger than 45 with acute or convalescent COVID-19.

V is TRBV4-1 and J is TRBJ2-3, with D maybe TRBD1 (6 bases). The CDR3 is 17 amino acids. V lost 4 bases and J lost 2, with 19 bases in between. Looked up from germline, CDR1 is MGHRA and CDR2 is YSYEKL. CDR3 coding DNA: TGCGCCAGCAGCCTCCTTTTCCCAGGGGAATTCACAGATACGCAGTATTTT. Encoded protein: CASSLLFPGEFTDTQYF.

Only a few counts were recorded for this clone. The chain joins TRBV6-1 to TRBJ1-6; tentative D call: TRBD1 (5 bases). Germline V gene data show CDR1 as MNHNS and CDR2 as SASEGT. With 1 base removed from V and 7 bases from J, the gap between germline ends came to 11 bases. This CDR3 has 15 amino acids. For the CDR3, the DNA is TGTGCCAGCAGTGAAGTTAAGGCAGGGAATTCACCCCTCCACTTT. This translates into CASSEVKAGNSPLHF.

The V gene is TRBV12-5, the J gene TRBJ2-2, with a possible D match to TRBD1 (6 bases). V lost 8 bases and J 6 bases, leaving 16 bases between the germline ends. The CDR3 sequence is 14 residues long. CDR1 and CDR2 (germline): LGHNT, FRNRAP. DNA for the CDR3: TGTGCTAGTTCTCCCTCCCAGGGGTCCGGGGAGCTGTTTTTT. Residues: CASSPSQGSGELFF.

V usage is TRBV7-2 and J usage is TRBJ2-7, with TRBD1 as a possible D gene (5 bases). With 5 bases removed from V and 7 bases from J, the gap between germline ends came to 15 bases. Germline loops: CDR1 SGHTA, CDR2 FQGNSA. The CDR3 sequence is 13 residues long. The CDR3 sequence: CASSIRQRLEQYF. CDR3 nucleotides: TGTGCCAGCAGCATAAGACAGAGATTAGAGCAGTACTTC. Variable domain in full (rest from reference TRBV7-2 and TRBJ2-7): GAGVSQSPSNKVTEKGKDVELRCDPISGHTALYWYRQSLGQGLEFLIYFQGNSAPDKSGLPSDRFSAERTGGSVSTLTIQRTQQEDSAVYLCASSIRQRLEQYFGPGTRLTVT.

This chain uses TRBV6-5 with TRBJ2-1, with 11 bases identical to TRBD1. The trim removed 8 bases at V and 4 bases at J, leaving 7 bases unmatched. The V gene's germline CDR1 is MNHEY and CDR2 SVGAGI. This CDR3 is built from 15 residues. The CDR3: CASARGTGGYNEQFF. CDR3 nucleotides: TGTGCCAGCGCGAGAGGGACAGGGGGGTACAATGAGCAGTTCTTC.

The rearrangement uses TRBV7-8 and TRBJ2-7; 12 bases align to TRBD2. The germline CDR1 and CDR2 sequences are SGHVS and FQNEAQ. This CDR3 has 15 residues. The trim removed 5 bases at V and 2 bases at J, leaving 4 bases unmatched. DNA of the CDR3: TGTGCCAGCAGCGATGGACTAGCGGGGACCTACGAGCAGTACTTC. As protein: CASSDGLAGTYEQYF. Full variable domain (remainder filled in from reference TRBV7-8 and TRBJ2-7): GAGVSQSPRYKVAKRGQDVALRCDPISGHVSLFWYQQALGQGPEFLTYFQNEAQLDKSGLPSDRFFAERPEGSVSTLKIQRTQQEDSAVYLCASSDGLAGTYEQYFGPGTRLTVT.

The gene calls are TRBV13 and TRBJ2-3; the match to TRBD2 covers 11 bases. V was clipped by 5 bases and J by 5 bases; unmatched bases: 9. Germline V CDR1 and CDR2: PRHDT, FYEKMQ (reference sequence). There are 16 residues in the CDR3. The CDR3 region is CASSRPLAGGGDTQYF. In DNA form, the CDR3 reads TGTGCCAGCAGCCGGCCGCTAGCGGGGGGAGGAGATACGCAGTATTTT.

The CDR3 sequence is CASTPGTGSGQPQHF. In DNA, the CDR3 is TGTGCCAGTACCCCGGGGACAGGGTCAGGTCAGCCCCAGCATTTT. The V call is TRBV19, the J call TRBJ1-5; 9 bases match TRBD1. This CDR3 is built from 15 residues. V was clipped by 7 bases and J by 6 bases; unmatched bases: 10. Germline assignment: CDR1 LNHDA and CDR2 SQIVND (reference sequence).

This rearrangement joins TRBV24-1 to TRBJ2-3, with 13 bases aligning to TRBD2. The CDR3 spans 18 residues. Germline V lookup: CDR1 KGHDR, CDR2 SFDVKD. After removal of 4 bases from V and 1 base from J, the junction contained 7 bases not matched to a gene. CDR3 nucleotide sequence: TGTGCCACCAGTGACCAGATCGGACTAGCGGGAGGCACAGATACGCAGTATTTT. Its translation is CATSDQIGLAGGTDTQYF.

This clone has only one observation. DNA of the CDR3: TGTGCCAGTAGTATAGCAACAGGTTCGAACACTGAAGCTTTCTTT. Translating it yields CASSIATGSNTEAFF. The genes are TRBV19 and TRBJ1-1, with a possible D match to TRBD1 (5 bases). The CDR3 sequence is 15 residues long. The V gene lost 1 base and the J gene lost 1 base, with 10 bases spanning the gap. Germline V gives CDR1 LNHDA, CDR2 SQIVND (reference sequence).

The V call is TRBV5-1, the J call TRBJ1-3; D may be TRBD1 (5 bases). From germline, CDR1 is SGHRS and CDR2 YFSETQ. The CDR3 is 17 residues long. V was trimmed by 1 base and J by 0 bases, leaving 14 bases between them. DNA for the CDR3: TGCGCCAGCAGCTTGAATGAAGGGGCGAGCTCTGGAAACACCATATATTTT. Protein product: CASSLNEGASSGNTIYF. Full variable domain (rest looked up from reference TRBV5-1 and TRBJ1-3): KAGVTQTPRYLIKTRGQQVTLSCSPISGHRSVSWYQQTPGQGLQFLFEYFSETQRNKGNFPGRFSGRQFSNSRSEMNVSTLELGDSALYLCASSLNEGASSGNTIYFGEGSWLTVV.

The rearrangement links TRBV19 to TRBJ1-2, with 9 positions matching TRBD1. This CDR3 contains 16 residues. J lost 7 bases, V lost 4 bases, and 13 bases had no gene match. Germline V gene sequence: CDR1 LNHDA, CDR2 SQIVND (reference sequence). The CDR3 reads CASSSQGQGITFGYTF. The CDR3, as DNA: TGTGCCAGTAGTAGCCAAGGACAGGGGATTACCTTTGGCTACACCTTC.

The V gene is TRBV28, the J gene TRBJ1-1, with D perhaps TRBD1 (5 bases). The germline V gene has CDR1 MDHEN and CDR2 SYDVKM. The CDR3 is made up of 15 amino acids. The V and J ends lost 6 bases and 4 bases respectively, with 18 bases between them. CDR3 sequence: CASRMGGGGGTEAFF. The CDR3 DNA reads TGTGCCAGCAGGATGGGGGGTGGGGGAGGCACTGAAGCTTTCTTT.

The chain has TRBV19 and TRBJ2-7, with 8 bases that match TRBD2. The CDR3 covers 15 residues. Germline-derived CDR1 and CDR2 are LNHDA and SQIVND (reference sequence). V trimming: 3 bases; J trimming: 6 bases; junction bases outside the gene matches: 10. CDR3 residues: CASSMGSGGNVEQYF. The CDR3 DNA reads TGTGCCAGTAGTATGGGGTCGGGGGGGAACGTCGAGCAGTACTTC.

This chain links TRBV28 with TRBJ2-2; maybe TRBD2 (6 bases). Trimming cost V 6 bases and J 4 bases, with 15 bases left between them. CDR3 length equals 15 residues. Germline loops: CDR1 MDHEN, CDR2 SYDVKM. This CDR3 reads CASSIGRSGTGELFF. The CDR3 nucleotides are TGTGCCAGCAGCATAGGGAGGTCCGGCACCGGGGAGCTGTTTTTT.

The rearrangement joins TRBV15 to TRBJ2-2; D is uncertain. From germline, CDR1 is LNHNV and CDR2 YYDKDF (reference sequence). V was cut by 0 bases and J by 5 bases, with 4 bases left in between. This CDR3 has 13 residues. CDR3 protein: CATSRDPTGELFF. DNA of the CDR3: TGTGCCACCAGCAGAGACCCAACCGGGGAGCTGTTTTTT.

This chain links TRBV19 with TRBJ2-1; 14 positions agree with TRBD2. V shed 7 bases and J 7 bases; nucleotides not matched to a gene: 3. Germline V gene data show CDR1 as LNHDA and CDR2 as SQIVND (reference sequence). CDR3 size: 14 residues. The CDR3 DNA is TGTGCCAGTACCGGGACTAGCGGGAGTAATGAGCAGTTCTTC. Its translation is CASTGTSGSNEQFF.

This clone was seen a single time. The J gene is TRBJ2-1, the V gene TRBV5-6; D is uncertain. V was clipped by 1 base and J by 8 bases, with 13 bases between them. CDR3 size: 14 residues. Germline CDR1 reads SGHDT; CDR2 reads YYEEEE. CDR3 bases: TGTGCCAGCAGCTTGACGAACACCGCCGATGAGCAGTTCTTC. It is translated as CASSLTNTADEQFF. The full variable domain, with the rest looked up from reference TRBV5-6 and TRBJ2-1, is DAGVTQSPTHLIKTRGQQVTLRCSPKSGHDTVSWYQQALGQGPQFIFQYYEEEERQRGNFPDRFSGHQFPNYSSELNVNALLLGDSALYLCASSLTNTADEQFFGPGTRLTVL.

The chain uses TRBV11-2 and TRBJ2-3, with 12 bases that match TRBD2. The CDR3 covers 14 residues. The J segment lost 8 bases and the V segment lost 5 bases, leaving 5 bases of the junction unmatched. Germline V lookup: CDR1 SGHAT, CDR2 FQNNGV. CDR3 sequence reads: CASSPSGGESTQYF. In nucleotides, the CDR3 is TGTGCCAGCAGCCCTAGCGGGGGGGAATCTACGCAGTATTTT. The whole variable domain, filled in from reference TRBV11-2 and TRBJ2-3, reads EAGVAQSPRYKIIEKRQSVAFWCNPISGHATLYWYQQILGQGPKLLIQFQNNGVVDDSQLPKDRFSAERLKGVDSTLKIQPAKLEDSAVYLCASSPSGGESTQYFGPGTRLTVL.

The genes are TRBV24-1 and TRBJ1-2; D is unresolved. There are 12 residues in the CDR3. V lost 0 bases, J lost 8 bases, and 6 bases lay in between. Germline-derived CDR1 and CDR2 are KGHDR and SFDVKD. CDR3 bases: TGTGCCACCAGTGATTTGTTTCAGGGCTACACCTTC. Protein product: CATSDLFQGYTF.

The genes are TRBV6-5 and TRBJ1-4, with 11 nucleotides matching TRBD1. The CDR3 sequence is 15 residues long. From germline, CDR1 is MNHEY and CDR2 SVGAGI. V shed 2 bases and J 7 bases; nucleotides not matched to a gene: 3. CDR3 amino acids: CASSYGQGAFEKLFF. The CDR3 DNA is TGTGCCAGCAGTTACGGACAGGGGGCATTTGAAAAACTGTTTTTT.

This chain joins TRBV7-3 and TRBJ2-3; 7 bases match TRBD2. Trimming removed 2 bases from V and 4 bases from J; junction bases left unmatched: 3. The CDR3 covers 14 residues. The germline CDR1 and CDR2 sequences are SGHTA and FQGTGA. The CDR3 DNA reads as TGTGCCAGCAGCTTAGGAGGGAGGGCAGATACGCAGTATTTT. The encoded protein is CASSLGGRADTQYF.

This clone showed up just once. The V call is TRBV23-1, the J call TRBJ2-7, with 7 bases identical to TRBD1. TRBV23-1 is an ORF, with its function uncertain. Trimming cost V 2 bases and J 4 bases; bases outside gene matches: 14. There are 17 residues in the CDR3. The CDR3 DNA follows: TGCGCCAGCAGTCAACCTGAAAGATCCGGGACAGCTTACGAGCAGTACTTC. Its protein product is CASSQPERSGTAYEQYF.